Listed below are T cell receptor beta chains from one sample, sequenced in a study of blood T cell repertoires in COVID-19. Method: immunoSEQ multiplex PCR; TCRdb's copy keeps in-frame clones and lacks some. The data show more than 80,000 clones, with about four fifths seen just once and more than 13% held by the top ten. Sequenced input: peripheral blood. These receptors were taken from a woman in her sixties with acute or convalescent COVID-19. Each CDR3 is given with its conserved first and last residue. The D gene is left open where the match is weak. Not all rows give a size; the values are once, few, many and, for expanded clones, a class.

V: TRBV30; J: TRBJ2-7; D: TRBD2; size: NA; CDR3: CAWTRPGGVTYEQYF; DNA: TGTGCCTGGACCCGACCGGGAGGCGTAACCTACGAGCAGTACTTC
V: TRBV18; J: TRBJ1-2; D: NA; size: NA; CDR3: CASSSDYGGYGYTF; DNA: TGTGCCAGCTCATCCGACTATGGTGGGTATGGCTACACCTTC
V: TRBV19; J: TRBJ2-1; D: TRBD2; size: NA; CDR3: CASSIPTSGRARSYNEQFF; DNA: TGTGCCAGTAGTATCCCGACTAGCGGGAGGGCCCGCTCCTACAATGAGCAGTTCTTC
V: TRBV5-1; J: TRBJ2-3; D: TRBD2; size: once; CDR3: CASTTSGAGDSTDTQYF; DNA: TGCGCCAGCACTACAAGCGGGGCGGGGGATAGCACAGATACGCAGTATTTT
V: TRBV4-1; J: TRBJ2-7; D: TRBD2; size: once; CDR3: CASSPPRLAEHYEQYF; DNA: TGCGCCAGCAGCCCACCCAGACTAGCGGAACACTACGAGCAGTACTTC
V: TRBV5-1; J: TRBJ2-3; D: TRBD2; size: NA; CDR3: CASSLPSGSSTDTQYF; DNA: TGCGCCAGCAGCTTACCTAGCGGGAGTAGCACAGATACGCAGTATTTT
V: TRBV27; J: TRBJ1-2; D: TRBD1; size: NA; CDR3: CASSLGTGRGGYTF; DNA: TGTGCCAGCAGTCTAGGGACAGGTCGAGGCGGCTACACCTTC
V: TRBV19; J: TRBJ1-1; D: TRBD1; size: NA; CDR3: CASSVTGGGTEAFF; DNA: TGTGCCAGTAGTGTTACAGGGGGAGGGACTGAAGCTTTCTTT
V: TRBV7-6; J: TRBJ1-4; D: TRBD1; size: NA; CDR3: CASSSGTANEKLFF; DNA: TGTGCCAGCAGCTCTGGGACAGCAAATGAAAAACTGTTTTTT
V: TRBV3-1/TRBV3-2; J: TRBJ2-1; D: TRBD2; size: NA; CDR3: CASSQGRGVSVKQFF; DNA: TGTGCCAGCAGCCAAGGGCGGGGGGTGTCAGTAAAGCAGTTCTTC
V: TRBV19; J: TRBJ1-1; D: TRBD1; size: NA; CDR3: CASTQPRRGGNTEAFF; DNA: TGTGCCAGTACCCAACCCCGACGAGGGGGCAATACTGAAGCTTTCTTT
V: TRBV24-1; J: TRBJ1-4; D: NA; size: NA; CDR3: CATSDYLEPEGKTVF; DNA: TGTGCCACCAGTGATTATTTGGAGCCGGAGGGAAAAACTGTTTTT
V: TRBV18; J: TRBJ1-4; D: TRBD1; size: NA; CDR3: CASSGMSGQQEKLFF; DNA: TGTGCCAGCAGTGGGATGTCGGGACAGCAGGAAAAACTGTTTTTT
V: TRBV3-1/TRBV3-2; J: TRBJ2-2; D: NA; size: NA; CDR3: CASSKIQVGTLDGELFF; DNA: TGTGCCAGCAGCAAAATCCAGGTCGGGACTCTAGACGGGGAGCTGTTTTTT
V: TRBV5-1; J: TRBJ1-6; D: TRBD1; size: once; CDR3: CASSDGQGQNSPLHF; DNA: TGCGCCAGCAGTGACGGACAGGGACAAAATTCACCCCTCCACTTT
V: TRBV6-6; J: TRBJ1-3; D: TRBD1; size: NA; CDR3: CASTTTGAGNTIYF; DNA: TGTGCCAGCACTACGACAGGGGCTGGAAACACCATATATTTT
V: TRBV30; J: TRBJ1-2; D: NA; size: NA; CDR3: CAWTVEGAVYGYTF; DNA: TGTGCCTGGACCGTGGAAGGGGCCGTTTATGGCTACACCTTC
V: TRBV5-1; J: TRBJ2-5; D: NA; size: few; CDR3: CASTPSGYEQETQYF; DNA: TGCGCCAGCACCCCTTCCGGGTATGAACAAGAGACCCAGTACTTC
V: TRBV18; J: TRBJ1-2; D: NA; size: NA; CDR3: CASSNQDYGYTF; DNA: TGTGCCAGCTCTAACCAGGACTATGGCTACACCTTC
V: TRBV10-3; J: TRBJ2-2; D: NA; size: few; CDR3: CAISESTGNTGELFF; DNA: TGTGCCATCAGTGAGTCGACAGGGAACACCGGGGAGCTGTTTTTT
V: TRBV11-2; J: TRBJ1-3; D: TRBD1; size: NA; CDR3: CASSLDRDRGRGGNTIYF; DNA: TGTGCCAGCAGCTTGGACCGGGACAGGGGGCGCGGTGGAAACACCATATATTTT
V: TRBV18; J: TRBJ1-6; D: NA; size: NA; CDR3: CASSPTRGGESPLHF; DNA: TGTGCCAGCTCACCGACACGCGGGGGCGAGTCACCCCTCCACTTT
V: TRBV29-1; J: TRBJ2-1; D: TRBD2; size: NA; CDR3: CSVRTSGGNEQFF; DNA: TGCAGCGTTCGGACTAGCGGGGGGAATGAGCAGTTCTTC
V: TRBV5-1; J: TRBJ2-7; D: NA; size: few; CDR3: CASSRTGTSYEQYF; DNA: TGCGCCAGCAGCCGAACAGGGACCTCCTACGAGCAGTACTTC
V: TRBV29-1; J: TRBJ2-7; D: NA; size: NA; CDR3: CSAEGRGADEQYF; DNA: TGCAGCGCTGAGGGACGGGGGGCGGACGAGCAGTACTTC
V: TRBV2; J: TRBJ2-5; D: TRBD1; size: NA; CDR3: CAGQGTETQYF; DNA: TGTGCGGGACAGGGAACAGAGACCCAGTACTTC
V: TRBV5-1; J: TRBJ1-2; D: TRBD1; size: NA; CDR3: CASSLEGTGGYGYTF; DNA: TGCGCCAGCAGCTTGGAAGGGACAGGGGGCTATGGCTACACCTTC
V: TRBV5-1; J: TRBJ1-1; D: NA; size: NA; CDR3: CASSLGPMNTEAFF; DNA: TGCGCCAGCAGCTTGGGGCCCATGAACACTGAAGCTTTCTTT
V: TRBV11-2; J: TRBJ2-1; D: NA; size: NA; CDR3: CASSLGSSYNEQFF; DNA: TGTGCCAGCAGCTTAGGTAGCTCCTACAATGAGCAGTTCTTC
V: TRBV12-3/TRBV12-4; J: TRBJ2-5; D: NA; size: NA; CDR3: CASSFYSQETQYF; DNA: TGTGCCAGCAGTTTCTACAGCCAAGAGACCCAGTACTTC
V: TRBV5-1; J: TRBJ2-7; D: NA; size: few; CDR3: CASSLAHDNYEQYF; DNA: TGCGCCAGCAGCTTGGCCCATGACAACTACGAGCAGTACTTC
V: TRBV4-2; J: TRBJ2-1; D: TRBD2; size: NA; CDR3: CASSQYPGTSVHNEQFF; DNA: TGTGCCAGCAGCCAGTACCCCGGGACTAGCGTACACAATGAGCAGTTCTTC
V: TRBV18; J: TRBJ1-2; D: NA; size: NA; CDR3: CASSPQGSDGYTF; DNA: TGTGCCAGCTCACCACAGGGGTCGGATGGCTACACCTTC
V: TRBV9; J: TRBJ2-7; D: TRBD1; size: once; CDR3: CASSVVLAPPLSNTGDGPYEQYF; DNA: TGTGCCAGCAGCGTAGTCTTGGCTCCCCCCCTCTCTAACACAGGGGATGGTCCCTACGAGCAGTACTTC
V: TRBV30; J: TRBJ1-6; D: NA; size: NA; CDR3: CAWSVGQDNSPLHF; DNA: TGTGCCTGGAGTGTCGGACAAGATAATTCACCCCTCCACTTT
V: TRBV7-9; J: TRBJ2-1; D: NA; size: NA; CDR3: CASSLDGSHEQFF; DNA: TGTGCCAGCAGCTTAGATGGGAGTCATGAGCAGTTCTTC
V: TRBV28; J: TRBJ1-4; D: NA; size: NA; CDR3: CASSLFGGGNEKLFF; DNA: TGTGCCAGCAGTTTGTTCGGGGGGGGTAATGAAAAACTGTTTTTT
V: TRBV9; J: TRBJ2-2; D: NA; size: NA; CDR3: CASSVGIGGDNTGELFF; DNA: TGTGCCAGCAGCGTAGGCATAGGGGGGGACAACACCGGGGAGCTGTTTTTT
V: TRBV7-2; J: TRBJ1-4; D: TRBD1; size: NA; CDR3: CASSSRTGDNEKLFF; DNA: TGTGCCAGCAGCTCCCGGACAGGAGATAATGAAAAACTGTTTTTT
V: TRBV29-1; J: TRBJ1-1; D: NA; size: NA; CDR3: CSVYGQLNTEAFF; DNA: TGCAGCGTGTACGGACAGCTGAACACTGAAGCTTTCTTT
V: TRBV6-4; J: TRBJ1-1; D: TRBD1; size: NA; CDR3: CASSAGGGTEAFF; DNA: TGTGCCAGCAGTGCAGGGGGCGGCACTGAAGCTTTCTTT
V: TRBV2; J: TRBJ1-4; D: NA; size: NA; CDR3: CASSEPGPGEGYNEKLFF; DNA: TGTGCCAGCAGTGAACCGGGTCCAGGGGAGGGGTATAATGAAAAACTGTTTTTT
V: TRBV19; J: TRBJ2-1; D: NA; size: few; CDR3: CASSIGQNNEQFF; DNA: TGTGCCAGTAGTATAGGACAGAACAATGAGCAGTTCTTC
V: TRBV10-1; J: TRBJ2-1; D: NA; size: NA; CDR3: CASSESGTGLSHNEQFF; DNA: TGCGCCAGCAGTGAGTCGGGGACGGGACTCTCCCACAATGAGCAGTTCTTC
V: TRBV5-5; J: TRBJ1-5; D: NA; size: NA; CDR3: CASTRGGGNQPQHF; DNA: TGTGCCAGCACCCGTGGGGGGGGCAATCAGCCCCAGCATTTT
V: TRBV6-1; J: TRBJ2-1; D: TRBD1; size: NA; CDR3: CASSESGDRPIF; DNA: TGTGCCAGCAGTGAATCGGGGGACAGGCCCATCTTC